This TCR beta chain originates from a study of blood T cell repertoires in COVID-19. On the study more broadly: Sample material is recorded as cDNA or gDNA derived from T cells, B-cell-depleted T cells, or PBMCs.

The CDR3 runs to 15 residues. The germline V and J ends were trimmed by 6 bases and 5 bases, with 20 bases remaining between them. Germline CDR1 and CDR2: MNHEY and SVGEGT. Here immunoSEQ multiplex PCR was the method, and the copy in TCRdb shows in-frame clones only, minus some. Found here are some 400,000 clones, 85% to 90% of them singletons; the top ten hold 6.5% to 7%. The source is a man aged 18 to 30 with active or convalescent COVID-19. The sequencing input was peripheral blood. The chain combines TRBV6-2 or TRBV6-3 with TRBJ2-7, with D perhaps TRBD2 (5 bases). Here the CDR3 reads CASSHDFPTGNEQYF. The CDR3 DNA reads TGTGCCAGCAGCCACGACTTCCCCACGGGGAACGAGCAGTACTTC.